The 25 T cell receptor beta chains below were found in one sample sequenced in a study of cytomegalovirus exposure and HLA in healthy donors. TCRdb's table, derived via immunoSEQ multiplex PCR, lists solely in-frame clones and lacks some. This table holds 120,000 or so clones, 88% found once. Material for sequencing was PBMCs. All receptors derive from a man aged 25-45 years in good health and CMV-seronegative.

The chain joins TRBV7-2 to TRBJ1-5; 7 positions agree with TRBD1. CDR3 length: 15 amino acids. V shed 5 bases, J shed 1 base, and the junction held 5 bases outside the gene matches. The germline V gene has CDR1 SGHTA and CDR2 FQGNSA. The DNA for the CDR3 is TGTGCCAGCAGCATATGGGGACAGAGCAATCAGCCCCAGCATTTT. It translates to CASSIWGQSNQPQHF.

The chain carries TRBV10-3 and TRBJ2-3; 7 nucleotides agree with TRBD2. The CDR3 length is 14 residues. V lost 7 bases, J lost 2 bases, and 6 bases stayed unmatched. The germline CDR1 and CDR2 sequences are ENHRY and SYGVKD. The CDR3 DNA reads as TGTGCCATCATGGCTAGCGGCCTCACAGATACGCAGTATTTT. It translates to CAIMASGLTDTQYF.

The rearrangement links TRBV11-2 to TRBJ1-1, with TRBD1 identical over 9 bases. J gave up 4 bases and V 2 bases, and 5 bases lay outside the gene matches. This CDR3 has 15 amino acids. Germline CDR1 is SGHAT and CDR2 is FQNNGV. In nucleotides, the CDR3 is TGTGCCAGCAGCTTACGGGACAGGGAAGGCACTGAAGCTTTCTTT. The encoded protein is CASSLRDREGTEAFF.

The V and J genes are TRBV6-4 and TRBJ2-5; no firm D call. Germline-derived CDR1 and CDR2 are MRHNA and SNTAGT. Trimming took 4 bases from V and 1 from J, leaving 10 bases between them. The CDR3 length is 14 residues. The CDR3 sequence is CASSANFGQETQYF. The DNA for the CDR3 is TGTGCCAGCAGTGCGAACTTTGGCCAAGAGACCCAGTACTTC.

The chain couples TRBV7-9 to TRBJ1-2; D perhaps matches TRBD1 (6 bases). V dropped 6 bases and J dropped 7 bases, with 15 bases sitting between them. This CDR3 has 13 residues. Germline V gene data show CDR1 as SEHNR and CDR2 as FQNEAQ (reference sequence). The CDR3 loop is CASRSSGEGGYTF. The CDR3 bases are TGTGCCAGCAGGTCATCAGGGGAAGGTGGCTACACCTTC. The variable domain in full, completed from reference TRBV7-9 and TRBJ1-2, reads DTGVSQNPRHKITKRGQNVTFRCDPISEHNRLYWYRQTLGQGPEFLTYFQNEAQLEKSRLLSDRFSAERPKGSFSTLEIQRTEQGDSAMYLCASRSSGEGGYTFGSGTRLTVV.

The chain links TRBV29-1 to TRBJ2-4; TRBD1 matches at 9 bases. Per germline, CDR1 SQVTM and CDR2 ANQGSEA. The length of the CDR3 is 14 residues. After removal of 4 bases from V and 7 bases from J, the junction contained 8 bases not matched to a gene. The chain's CDR3 is CSVVPGQGGNIQYF. The CDR3 nucleotides are TGCAGCGTTGTCCCGGGACAGGGCGGCAACATTCAGTACTTC.

The rearrangement uses TRBV7-2 and TRBJ1-1; 7 bases are a match to TRBD1. V trimming: 1 base; J trimming: 6 bases; junction bases outside the gene matches: 5. The germline gives CDR1 SGHTA, CDR2 FQGNSA. The CDR3 has 14 amino acids. The CDR3 region has the DNA TGTGCCAGCAGCTTAGAGGGGGCGTCCGCTGAAGCTTTCTTT. Protein product: CASSLEGASAEAFF.

The chain combines TRBV7-6 with TRBJ1-6, with D tentatively TRBD1 (6 bases). The CDR3 has 17 residues. V gave up 5 bases and J gave up 10 bases, with 24 bases separating them. Germline V gene sequence: CDR1 SGHVS, CDR2 FNYEAQ. As DNA, the CDR3 is TGTGCCAGCAGCCCAGTGGGGACATTCGGTGGTGGATCACCCCTCCACTTT. This codes for CASSPVGTFGGGSPLHF. Using reference TRBV7-6 and TRBJ1-6 for the parts outside the CDR3, the full variable domain is GAGVSQSPRYKVTKRGQDVALRCDPISGHVSLYWYRQALGQGPEFLTYFNYEAQQDKSGLPNDRFSAERPEGSISTLTIQRTEQRDSAMYRCASSPVGTFGGGSPLHFGNGTRLTVT.

The chain carries TRBV7-2 and TRBJ2-7; TRBD1 matches 7 bases. Germline CDR1 and CDR2: SGHTA and FQGNSA. Trimming cost V 8 bases and J 2 bases; bases outside gene matches: 3. This CDR3 has 12 residues. The CDR3 region has the DNA TGTGCCAGCTCGGGACAGACCTACGAGCAGTACTTC. This encodes CASSGQTYEQYF.

This chain joins TRBV14 and TRBJ1-3, with D unresolved. V shed 5 bases and J shed 0 bases, with 11 bases lying between them. The germline CDR1 and CDR2 sequences are SGHDN and FVKESK. CDR3 size: 15 residues. CDR3 residues: CASSEGLLSGNTIYF. The CDR3 bases are TGTGCCAGCAGCGAAGGACTCCTCTCTGGAAACACCATATATTTT.

V gene TRBV7-8 combines with J gene TRBJ1-5, with D perhaps matching TRBD1 (5 bases). Germline assignment: CDR1 SGHVS and CDR2 FQNEAQ. Trimming removed 4 bases from V and 2 bases from J, with 15 bases in between. The CDR3 runs 16 residues. The CDR3 DNA is TGTGCCAGCAGCTCTTTGCGTACAGGTCGCAATCAGCCCCAGCATTTT. Translation: CASSSLRTGRNQPQHF.

The CDR3 region is CASSYSVQASGELFF. Written as DNA, the CDR3 is TGTGCCAGCAGTTACTCAGTCCAGGCGAGCGGGGAGCTGTTTTTT. V gene TRBV6-5 combines with J gene TRBJ2-2; D unresolved. In germline, CDR1 is MNHEY, CDR2 SVGAGI. V dropped 0 bases and J dropped 7 bases, with 12 bases sitting between them. The CDR3 is 15 residues long.

This clone was counted once. The V call is TRBV2, the J call TRBJ2-7; D possibly corresponds to TRBD2 (5 bases). The germline V gene encodes CDR1 SNHLY and CDR2 FYNNEI. The V gene lost 8 bases and the J gene lost 7 bases, with 9 bases spanning the gap. CDR3 length equals 10 residues. The CDR3 reads CASGEIEQYF. The CDR3 nucleotides are TGTGCCAGCGGGGAGATAGAGCAGTACTTC.

This clone was seen a few times. This chain links TRBV10-1 with TRBJ1-6; 10 bases are shared with TRBD1. Trimming took 7 bases from V and 0 from J; bases not matched to a gene: 15. This CDR3 is 20 amino acids long. Germline assignment: CDR1 WNHNN and CDR2 SYGVQD (reference sequence). CDR3 DNA: TGCGCCAGCACCACGGGACAGGGGCGTGAAGTCCCCTCCTATAATTCACCCCTCCACTTT. Its translation: CASTTGQGREVPSYNSPLHF.

The chain couples TRBV11-2 to TRBJ1-1, with a possible D match to TRBD1 (5 bases). The CDR3 has 14 amino acids. V lost 6 bases and J 5 bases, leaving 16 bases between the germline ends. CDR1 and CDR2 (germline): SGHAT, FQNNGV. The CDR3 loop reads CASRLNLGGTEAFF. The CDR3 nucleotides are TGTGCCAGCAGGCTAAACCTTGGGGGGACTGAAGCTTTCTTT. Full variable domain (remainder filled in from reference TRBV11-2 and TRBJ1-1): EAGVAQSPRYKIIEKRQSVAFWCNPISGHATLYWYQQILGQGPKLLIQFQNNGVVDDSQLPKDRFSAERLKGVDSTLKIQPAKLEDSAVYLCASRLNLGGTEAFFGQGTRLTVV.

The rearrangement joins TRBV19 to TRBJ2-1; 14 bases are a match to TRBD2. The CDR3 loop spans 17 amino acids. Germline lookup yields CDR1 LNHDA and CDR2 SQIVND (reference sequence). After removal of 5 bases from V and 3 bases from J, the junction contained 6 bases not matched to a gene. The CDR3 DNA reads TGTGCCAGTAGTTCGGGACTAGCGGGAGTGGGCTACAATGAGCAGTTCTTC. This codes for CASSSGLAGVGYNEQFF.

The chain joins TRBV11-3 to TRBJ2-1; TRBD2 matches 11 bases. The CDR3 totals 14 residues. Germline V lookup: CDR1 SGHNT, CDR2 YENEEA. J gave up 9 bases and V 8 bases, and 9 bases lay outside the gene matches. CDR3 sequence reads: CASSGTSGVGEQFF. CDR3 nucleotides: TGTGCCAGCTCCGGGACTAGCGGTGTGGGTGAGCAGTTCTTC.

This chain uses TRBV5-4 with TRBJ2-5; 9 bases are shared with TRBD2. The CDR3 runs 16 residues. Germline values: CDR1 SGHNT, CDR2 YYREEE (reference sequence). V gave up 0 bases and J gave up 2 bases; unmatched junction bases: 5. The CDR3: CASSLDPSGVQETQYF. In DNA, the CDR3 is TGTGCCAGCAGCTTGGATCCTAGCGGGGTACAAGAGACCCAGTACTTC.

V usage is TRBV5-6 and J usage is TRBJ1-2; 7 nucleotides line up with TRBD1. The V segment lost 4 bases and the J segment 4 bases; nucleotides outside the gene matches: 10. Per the germline V gene, CDR1 is SGHDT and CDR2 is YYEEEE. This CDR3 spans 15 amino acids. DNA for the CDR3: TGTGCCAGCAGCCTACCCGGGACAGTGATCTATGGCTACACCTTC. It is translated as CASSLPGTVIYGYTF.

V usage is TRBV19 and J usage is TRBJ1-1; D gene ambiguous. The CDR3 runs to 17 residues. The V end lost 0 bases, the J end lost 1 base, and 15 bases lay between the germline ends. Germline V gene sequence: CDR1 LNHDA, CDR2 SQIVND (reference sequence). CDR3 nucleotide sequence: TGTGCCAGTAGTATAGATGGGCCAGGCGCTGAGAACACTGAAGCTTTCTTT. Its protein product is CASSIDGPGAENTEAFF.

The chain uses TRBV5-1 and TRBJ2-1; 10 nucleotides match TRBD2. CDR1 is SGHRS, CDR2 YFSETQ, per germline. Trimming removed 0 bases from V and 8 bases from J; junction bases left unmatched: 8. The CDR3 runs to 16 residues. This CDR3 is CASSLASSGSRDEQFF. The CDR3 DNA is TGCGCCAGCAGCTTGGCATCTAGCGGGAGTCGAGATGAGCAGTTCTTC. Supplemented by reference TRBV5-1 and TRBJ2-1, the full variable domain reads KAGVTQTPRYLIKTRGQQVTLSCSPISGHRSVSWYQQTPGQGLQFLFEYFSETQRNKGNFPGRFSGRQFSNSRSEMNVSTLELGDSALYLCASSLASSGSRDEQFFGPGTRLTVL.

The J gene is TRBJ2-3, the V gene TRBV29-1, with 8 positions matching TRBD1. CDR3 length: 14 residues. Germline V CDR1 and CDR2: SQVTM, ANQGSEA. With V trimmed by 7 bases and J by 3 bases, 9 bases remained unmatched. This chain's CDR3 is CSGRQGLVTDTQYF. The CDR3 DNA follows: TGCAGCGGGAGACAGGGGTTAGTTACAGATACGCAGTATTTT.

This clone was detected only a few times. The V and J genes are TRBV5-6 and TRBJ1-1; D unresolved. Deletions cut 1 base from V and 2 bases from J, with 9 bases between. Germline assignment: CDR1 SGHDT and CDR2 YYEEEE. The length of the CDR3 is 14 residues. In DNA form, the CDR3 reads TGTGCCAGCAGCTTGTACGGTAGAAACACTGAAGCTTTCTTT. Its translation is CASSLYGRNTEAFF. Full variable domain (outside the CDR3, taken from reference TRBV5-6 and TRBJ1-1): DAGVTQSPTHLIKTRGQQVTLRCSPKSGHDTVSWYQQALGQGPQFIFQYYEEEERQRGNFPDRFSGHQFPNYSSELNVNALLLGDSALYLCASSLYGRNTEAFFGQGTRLTVV.

The chain couples TRBV23-1 to TRBJ1-5, with TRBD1 as a possible D gene (6 bases). TRBV23-1 is flagged as an ORF with uncertain function. The CDR3 has 17 amino acids. The germline V and J ends were trimmed by 7 bases and 7 bases, with 26 bases remaining between them. The CDR3 reads CASNPRNLQGSGQPQHF. CDR3 coding DNA: TGCGCCAGCAATCCACGGAATCTACAGGGATCGGGACAGCCCCAGCATTTT.

The rearrangement uses TRBV9 and TRBJ2-3, with TRBD2 matching 9 bases. The CDR3 extends over 16 amino acids. The germline V gene has CDR1 SGDLS and CDR2 YYNGEE. Trimming removed 3 bases from V and 0 bases from J; junction bases left unmatched: 5. The CDR3: CASSATSGPSTDTQYF. DNA of the CDR3: TGTGCCAGCAGCGCGACTAGCGGACCTAGCACAGATACGCAGTATTTT.